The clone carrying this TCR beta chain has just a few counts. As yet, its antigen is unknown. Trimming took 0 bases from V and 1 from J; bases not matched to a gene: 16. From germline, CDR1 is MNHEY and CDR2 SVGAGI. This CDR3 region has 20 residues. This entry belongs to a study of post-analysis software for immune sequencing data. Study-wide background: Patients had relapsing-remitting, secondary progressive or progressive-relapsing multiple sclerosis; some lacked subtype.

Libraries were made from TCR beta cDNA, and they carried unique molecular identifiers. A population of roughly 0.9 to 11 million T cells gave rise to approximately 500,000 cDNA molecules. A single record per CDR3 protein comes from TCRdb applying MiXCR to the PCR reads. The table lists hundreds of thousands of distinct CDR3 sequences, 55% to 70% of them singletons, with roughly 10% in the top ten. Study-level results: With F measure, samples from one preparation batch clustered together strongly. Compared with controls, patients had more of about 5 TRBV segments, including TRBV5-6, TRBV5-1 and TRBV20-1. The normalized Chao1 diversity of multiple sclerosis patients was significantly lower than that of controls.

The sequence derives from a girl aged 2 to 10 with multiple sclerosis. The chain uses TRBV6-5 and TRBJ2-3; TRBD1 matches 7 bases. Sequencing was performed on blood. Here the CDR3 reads CASSYSAPVETGTGTDTQYF. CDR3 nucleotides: TGTGCCAGCAGTTACTCGGCTCCGGTCGAAACCGGGACAGGCACAGATACGCAGTATTTT.